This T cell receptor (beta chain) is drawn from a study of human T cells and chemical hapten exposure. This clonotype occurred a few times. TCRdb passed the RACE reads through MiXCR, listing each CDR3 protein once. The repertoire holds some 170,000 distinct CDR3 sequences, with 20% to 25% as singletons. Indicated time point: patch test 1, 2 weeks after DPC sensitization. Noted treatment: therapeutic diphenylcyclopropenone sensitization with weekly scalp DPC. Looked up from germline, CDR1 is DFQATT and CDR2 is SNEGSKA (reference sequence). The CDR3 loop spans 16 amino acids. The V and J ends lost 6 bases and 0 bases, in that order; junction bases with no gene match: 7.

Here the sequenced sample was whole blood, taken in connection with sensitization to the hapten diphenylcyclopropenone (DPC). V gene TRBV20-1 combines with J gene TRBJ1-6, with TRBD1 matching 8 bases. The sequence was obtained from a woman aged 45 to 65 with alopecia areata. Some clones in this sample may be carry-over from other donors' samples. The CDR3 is CSAGQGPSSYNSPLHF. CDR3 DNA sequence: TGCAGTGCCGGACAGGGCCCCAGCTCCTATAATTCACCCCTCCACTTT.